Detailed here is one T cell receptor beta chain. The record originates from a study of blood T cell repertoires in COVID-19. Overall study context: Nucleic acid was either cDNA or gDNA, and it came from T cells, B-cell-depleted T cells, or PBMCs.

In the study's own analysis: Amplification of reference gene primers provided the estimated nucleated cell counts. Here immunoSEQ multiplex PCR was the method, and the copy in TCRdb shows in-frame clones only, minus some. V and J calls plus clone size are reproduced from that table; the DNA served to infer D and trimming. The sample holds 200,000 to 250,000 clones, about nine tenths seen once. Individuals drawn from some 25 US areas were roughly 18 to 89 years old. Participant-reported clinical history was the basis for cohort assignment. The specimen was PBMCs or T cells enriched from blood (not recorded which). This receptor was taken from a man aged 40-50 years who had recovered from COVID-19.

The CDR3 DNA reads as TGTGCCAGCAGCCAAATGTTAACGGGAGATACGCAGTATTTT. Translation gives CASSQMLTGDTQYF. The chain uses TRBV3-1 (or the pseudogene TRBV3-2) and TRBJ2-3; D not certain. The CDR3 contains 14 residues. V dropped 2 bases and J dropped 5 bases, with 11 bases sitting between them. In germline, CDR1 is LGHDT, CDR2 YNNKEL (reference sequence).